Below, 19 T cell receptor beta chains from the same sample are listed, as sequenced in a study of blood T cell repertoires in COVID-19. Repertoires were generated with immunoSEQ multiplex PCR, while TCRdb's copy carries only in-frame clones and drops some. Here the sample spans about 210,000 clones, 65% to 85% being singletons. Sequenced material: PBMCs or T cells enriched from blood (not recorded which). Receptors were obtained from a man in his thirties or forties with acute COVID-19.

The chain combines TRBV2 with TRBJ1-2, with 8 positions matching TRBD1. The germline gives CDR1 SNHLY, CDR2 FYNNEI. Trimming cost V 1 base and J 4 bases; bases outside gene matches: 5. There are 15 residues in the CDR3. The chain's CDR3 is CASSEETGVAYGYTF. CDR3 DNA sequence: TGTGCCAGCAGTGAAGAGACAGGGGTTGCCTATGGCTACACCTTC.

This clone was observed a single time. V gene TRBV9 combines with J gene TRBJ1-1, with TRBD1 as a possible D gene (6 bases). Germline-derived CDR1 and CDR2 are SGDLS and YYNGEE. With 3 bases removed from V and 4 bases from J, the gap between germline ends came to 19 bases. This CDR3 is built from 16 residues. For the CDR3, the DNA is TGTGCCAGCAGCGCCTCCTTCAACAGGGAAGGCACTGAAGCTTTCTTT. The encoded protein is CASSASFNREGTEAFF.

The rearrangement links TRBV2 to TRBJ2-3; tentatively, D is TRBD2 (6 bases). Trimming pared 4 bases from V and 4 bases from J, leaving 12 bases between. The CDR3 extends over 14 amino acids. Germline V CDR1 and CDR2: SNHLY, FYNNEI. CDR3 bases: TGTGCCAGCAGTGGGCGGGGTGTCGCAGATACGCAGTATTTT. Translating it yields CASSGRGVADTQYF.

The chain uses TRBV5-1 and TRBJ2-5; 11 nucleotides line up with TRBD1. Germline CDR1 is SGHRS and CDR2 is YFSETQ. After removal of 4 bases from V and 4 bases from J, the junction contained 3 bases not matched to a gene. The CDR3 sequence is 14 residues long. CDR3 loop: CASSGQGALETQYF. CDR3 nucleotides: TGCGCCAGCAGCGGACAGGGGGCACTAGAGACCCAGTACTTC.

V and J are TRBV4-1 and TRBJ2-6; TRBD2 might be the D (5 bases). V dropped 4 bases and J dropped 2 bases, with 9 bases sitting between them. Germline-derived CDR1 and CDR2 are MGHRA and YSYEKL. The CDR3 extends over 15 amino acids. CDR3 bases: TGCGCCAGCAGCCCCCCCGGGACTGGGGCCAACGTCCTGACTTTC. Translated, it gives CASSPPGTGANVLTF.

The J gene is TRBJ2-7, the V gene TRBV19, with 9 nucleotides matching TRBD1. The CDR3 has 15 residues. Unmatched junction bases numbered 15, after V lost 9 bases and J lost 6 bases. Looked up from germline, CDR1 is LNHDA and CDR2 is SQIVND (reference sequence). CDR3 in amino acids: CASMSPGTGTGEQYF. CDR3 in DNA: TGTGCCAGCATGAGTCCCGGGACAGGGACGGGCGAGCAGTACTTC.

The V gene is TRBV27, the J gene TRBJ2-1; the match to TRBD1 covers 10 bases. Germline CDR1 is MNHEY and CDR2 is SMNVEV (reference sequence). This CDR3 contains 12 residues. Trimming at V came to 3 bases and at J to 14 bases, leaving 4 bases not matched to a gene. This chain's CDR3 is CASSLPGTGEFF. The CDR3, as DNA: TGTGCCAGCAGTTTGCCTGGGACAGGGGAGTTCTTC.

This clone was seen just once. This chain connects TRBV29-1 to TRBJ1-1; tentatively, D is TRBD1 (6 bases). Germline values: CDR1 SQVTM, CDR2 ANQGSEA. CDR3 length: 13 residues. The germline V and J ends were trimmed by 7 bases and 6 bases, with 18 bases remaining between them. CDR3 in DNA: TGCAGCGCCGCGGGCAGGGGAGACCCTGAAGCTTTCTTT. Translating it yields CSAAGRGDPEAFF.

The chain has TRBV19 and TRBJ1-5, with D unclear. With 8 bases removed from V and 0 bases from J, the gap between germline ends came to 5 bases. The CDR3 runs to 12 residues. CDR1 and CDR2 from the germline V gene are LNHDA and SQIVND (reference sequence). The CDR3 spells CASRVSNQPQHF. CDR3 in DNA: TGTGCCAGTCGGGTTAGCAATCAGCCCCAGCATTTT.

The chain recombines TRBV6-5 with TRBJ2-1, with 8 nucleotides matching TRBD2. The CDR3 is 15 residues long. Germline V gene sequence: CDR1 MNHEY, CDR2 SVGAGI. V shed 2 bases, J shed 6 bases, and the junction held 6 bases outside the gene matches. CDR3 nucleotide sequence: TGTGCCAGCAGTTACCCCGGGGGGGCCTCCAATGAGCAGTTCTTC. This sequence encodes CASSYPGGASNEQFF.

This rearrangement joins TRBV2 to TRBJ2-2, with 13 bases lining up with TRBD2. The CDR3 sequence is 17 residues long. Unmatched junction bases numbered 3, after V lost 5 bases and J lost 0 bases. CDR1 SNHLY and CDR2 FYNNEI come from the germline V gene. The CDR3, as DNA: TGTGCCAGCAGTAGGACTAGCGGGGGCGCGAACACCGGGGAGCTGTTTTTT. Translated: CASSRTSGGANTGELFF.

This chain links TRBV4-1 with TRBJ2-2; 7 bases align to TRBD1. With V trimmed by 4 bases and J by 6 bases, 5 bases remained unmatched. The germline V gene encodes CDR1 MGHRA and CDR2 YSYEKL. The CDR3 covers 14 residues. CDR3 bases: TGCGCCAGCAGCCGCGATACAGGGGCCGGGGAGCTGTTTTTT. Its protein is CASSRDTGAGELFF.

The chain recombines TRBV3-1 (or the pseudogene TRBV3-2) with TRBJ1-4, with 7 positions matching TRBD1. Per the germline V gene, CDR1 is LGHDT and CDR2 is YNNKEL (reference sequence). The V and J ends lost 5 bases and 8 bases, in that order; junction bases with no gene match: 8. The CDR3 contains 14 residues. CDR3 DNA sequence: TGTGCCAGCAGCTCCGACAGGGATTACGAAAAACTGTTTTTT. Its translation: CASSSDRDYEKLFF.

The chain uses TRBV9 and TRBJ2-3; D may be TRBD1 (5 bases). This CDR3 comprises 16 residues. Trimming cost V 3 bases and J 2 bases, with 16 bases left between them. Per the germline V gene, CDR1 is SGDLS and CDR2 is YYNGEE. The CDR3 loop is CASSGLGATSTDTQYF. CDR3 coding DNA: TGTGCCAGCAGCGGGCTTGGGGCCACCTCCACAGATACGCAGTATTTT.

The sample holds one count of this clone. This rearrangement joins TRBV10-3 to TRBJ1-2; D may be TRBD1 (6 bases). Trimming stripped 4 bases from V and 8 bases from J, with 11 bases between. Germline V gene data show CDR1 as ENHRY and CDR2 as SYGVKD. This CDR3 is built from 12 residues. CDR3 sequence reads: CAISAYREGYTF. The CDR3 DNA reads as TGTGCCATCAGTGCATACAGGGAAGGCTACACCTTC.

The CDR3 loop reads CASRAPGTDAHGYTF. For the CDR3, the DNA is TGTGCCAGCAGAGCCCCGGGGACAGACGCTCATGGCTACACCTTC. This chain joins TRBV2 and TRBJ1-2; 7 bases align to TRBD1. The CDR3 length is 15 residues. The J segment lost 6 bases and the V segment lost 6 bases, leaving 13 bases of the junction unmatched. The germline V gene encodes CDR1 SNHLY and CDR2 FYNNEI. Full variable domain (missing parts from reference TRBV2 and TRBJ1-2): EPEVTQTPSHQVTQMGQEVILRCVPISNHLYFYWYRQILGQKVEFLVSFYNNEISEKSEIFDDQFSVERPDGSNFTLKIRSTKLEDSAMYFCASRAPGTDAHGYTFGSGTRLTVV.

In its sample, this clone was seen a few times. Other DNA sequences in the same sample also yield this CDR3. This sequence joins TRBV27 and TRBJ1-2; D ambiguous. The germline gives CDR1 MNHEY, CDR2 SMNVEV (reference sequence). The V end was cut by 2 bases, the J end by 1 base, with 5 bases between. This CDR3 comprises 13 residues. DNA of the CDR3: TGTGCCAGCAGTTTAGAGGGTAACTATGGCTACACCTTC. This gives the protein CASSLEGNYGYTF.

The V gene is TRBV5-4, the J gene TRBJ1-6; perhaps TRBD1 as D (5 bases). V lost 0 bases and J lost 7, with 14 bases in between. The CDR3 consists of 16 residues. Germline CDR1 and CDR2: SGHNT and YYREEE (reference sequence). CDR3 residues: CASSLDLLGGNSPLHF. In DNA, the CDR3 is TGTGCCAGCAGCTTGGATCTACTGGGGGGAAATTCACCCCTCCACTTT. The full variable domain, rest sourced from reference TRBV5-4 and TRBJ1-6, is ETGVTQSPTHLIKTRGQQVTLRCSSQSGHNTVSWYQQALGQGPQFIFQYYREEENGRGNFPPRFSGLQFPNYSSELNVNALELDDSALYLCASSLDLLGGNSPLHFGNGTRLTVT.

The chain couples TRBV25-1 to TRBJ1-1, with D perhaps TRBD1 (6 bases). The CDR3 extends over 12 amino acids. Trimming stripped 3 bases from V and 11 bases from J, with 13 bases between. Germline V gene data show CDR1 as MGHDK and CDR2 as SYGVNS. CDR3 sequence (DNA): TGTGCCAGCAGTGAGGTCCCAGGGGTTGCTTTCTTT. It is translated as CASSEVPGVAFF.